These 25 T cell receptor beta chains were all obtained from the same sample, sequenced in a study of T cell responses to AZD1222 COVID-19 vaccine. Profiled with immunoSEQ multiplex PCR; TCRdb holds only in-frame clones, not every one. The table lists approximately 170,000 clones, approximately 90% of them singletons, with 6% to 8% in the top ten. The sample here was peripheral blood, taken on day 0 of AZD1222 vaccination. The receptor set was obtained from an adult in good health.

The chain couples TRBV19 to TRBJ2-2; D remains unclear. The CDR3 spans 14 residues. Germline V gene lookup returns CDR1 LNHDA and CDR2 SQIVND (reference sequence). The V end lost 7 bases, the J end lost 4 bases, and 13 bases lay between the germline ends. In DNA, the CDR3 is TGTGCCAGTAAAGGCGACTCCACCACCGGGGAGCTGTTTTTT. Encoded protein: CASKGDSTTGELFF.

The CDR3 is CASRRRVIDTQYF. The CDR3 bases are TGTGCCAGCCGCCGACGGGTAATAGATACGCAGTATTTT. The V call is TRBV28, the J call TRBJ2-3; D remains unclear. Per the germline V gene, CDR1 is MDHEN and CDR2 is SYDVKM. The CDR3 totals 13 residues. Trimming removed 8 bases from V and 5 bases from J, with 14 bases in between.

This clone was found once. The chain employs TRBV10-3 and TRBJ1-6; 11 bases agree with TRBD1. The CDR3 totals 16 residues. The germline CDR1 and CDR2 sequences are ENHRY and SYGVKD. J was trimmed by 12 bases and V by 1 base; bases with no gene match: 8. This chain's CDR3 is CAISEWTGGDQEPLHF. In DNA, the CDR3 is TGTGCCATCAGTGAGTGGACAGGGGGCGATCAGGAACCCCTCCACTTT.

The chain couples TRBV6-2 or TRBV6-3 to TRBJ1-2, with 7 bases matching TRBD1. Germline CDR1 is MNHEY and CDR2 is SVGEGT. There are 16 residues in the CDR3. Trimming cost V 5 bases and J 4 bases; bases outside gene matches: 13. For the CDR3, the DNA is TGTGCCAGCAGTCCCCTGAGGAAGGGACAGCCCTATGGCTACACCTTC. As protein: CASSPLRKGQPYGYTF.

The V and J genes are TRBV5-1 and TRBJ1-5; 7 bases map to TRBD1. Germline CDR1 reads SGHRS; CDR2 reads YFSETQ. Unmatched junction bases numbered 7, after V lost 4 bases and J lost 3 bases. The CDR3 has 15 amino acids. The CDR3 here is CASSITGDPNQPQHF. Written as DNA, the CDR3 is TGCGCCAGCAGCATAACAGGGGATCCCAATCAGCCCCAGCATTTT.

This clone was recorded once. The genes are TRBV5-1 and TRBJ2-1, with 7 positions matching TRBD1. This CDR3 region has 16 residues. Germline CDR1 SGHRS, CDR2 YFSETQ. The J segment lost 6 bases and the V segment lost 2 bases, leaving 11 bases of the junction unmatched. The CDR3 is CASSLGGSGSVNEQFF. The CDR3 nucleotides read TGCGCCAGCAGCTTAGGGGGCTCGGGGTCGGTCAATGAGCAGTTCTTC.

The chain combines TRBV6-1 with TRBJ1-4; D unresolved. This CDR3 has 12 residues. V was shortened by 2 bases and J by 10 bases, with 8 bases between the two germline ends. The germline V gene encodes CDR1 MNHNS and CDR2 SASEGT. CDR3 coding DNA: TGTGCCAGCAGTGAACTCCCGGGAAAACTGTTTTTT. This sequence encodes CASSELPGKLFF.

Points on this clone: Other DNA sequences in this specimen translate into the identical CDR3. This chain connects TRBV2 to TRBJ1-3, with no clear D. The germline V gene has CDR1 SNHLY and CDR2 FYNNEI. V was cut by 1 base and J by 0 bases, with 10 bases left in between. This CDR3 is 16 amino acids long. The DNA for the CDR3 is TGTGCCAGCAGTGAAGGGACGGGAAACTCTGGAAACACCATATATTTT. Translated: CASSEGTGNSGNTIYF.

V usage is TRBV6-1 and J usage is TRBJ2-4; D is possibly TRBD1 or TRBD2 (5 bases each). This CDR3 is built from 17 residues. Per germline, CDR1 MNHNS and CDR2 SASEGT. V was trimmed by 4 bases and J by 0 bases, leaving 16 bases between them. The CDR3: CASSGGPQSLAKNIQYF. The CDR3 DNA is TGTGCCAGCAGTGGGGGACCGCAGAGCCTAGCCAAAAACATTCAGTACTTC.

The V gene is TRBV18, the J gene TRBJ1-3; 7 bases map to TRBD1. With V trimmed by 4 bases and J by 0 bases, 3 bases remained unmatched. The CDR3 is 15 residues long. Germline V gene sequence: CDR1 KGHSH, CDR2 LQKENI. The DNA of the CDR3 is TGTGCCAGCTCACATGGGACAGTCTCTGGAAACACCATATATTTT. Protein sequence: CASSHGTVSGNTIYF.

The chain is built from TRBV19 and TRBJ1-5; D perhaps matches TRBD1 (6 bases). The CDR3 has 16 residues. Germline values: CDR1 LNHDA, CDR2 SQIVND (reference sequence). Trimming cost V 4 bases and J 5 bases, with 18 bases left between them. The CDR3 DNA follows: TGTGCCAGTAGTACGCCCCGAGGGGGAGGGTATCAGCCCCAGCATTTT. The encoded protein is CASSTPRGGGYQPQHF. The full variable domain, with the rest looked up from reference TRBV19 and TRBJ1-5, is DGGITQSPKYLFRKEGQNVTLSCEQNLNHDAMYWYRQDPGQGLRLIYYSQIVNDFQKGDIAEGYSVSREKKESFPLTVTSAQKNPTAFYLCASSTPRGGGYQPQHFGDGTRLSIL.

The rearrangement links TRBV5-4 to TRBJ2-3, with D perhaps assigned TRBD1 or TRBD2 (5 bases each). This CDR3 is 17 amino acids long. Trimming shortened V by 0 bases and J by 2 bases, and 16 bases separated the two germline ends. Germline loops: CDR1 SGHNT, CDR2 YYREEE (reference sequence). CDR3 nucleotides: TGTGCCAGCAGCTTGGCTTGGGGAGAGGGGCCCACAGATACGCAGTATTTT. This codes for CASSLAWGEGPTDTQYF.

V is TRBV7-8 and J is TRBJ1-1; TRBD1 might be the D (6 bases). Germline V gene data show CDR1 as SGHVS and CDR2 as FQNEAQ. The CDR3 has 18 residues. V was trimmed by 4 bases and J by 0 bases, leaving 21 bases between them. CDR3 sequence (DNA): TGTGCCAGCAGCTCATGGGTAGTCTTGGGGGACATGAACACTGAAGCTTTCTTT. It encodes CASSSWVVLGDMNTEAFF.

This chain links TRBV4-2 with TRBJ2-5, with 11 bases identical to TRBD2. Germline V gives CDR1 LGHNA, CDR2 YNFKEQ. Trimming took 1 base from V and 3 from J; bases not matched to a gene: 7. This CDR3 has 17 amino acids. The CDR3 is CASSQGNSGGVKETQYF. The CDR3 nucleotides read TGTGCCAGCAGCCAAGGAAATAGCGGGGGGGTTAAAGAGACCCAGTACTTC.

The CDR3 here is CASSYGGIWGQETQYF. The CDR3, as DNA: TGTGCCAGCAGTTACGGGGGGATATGGGGCCAAGAGACCCAGTACTTC. The chain couples TRBV6-5 to TRBJ2-5; D might be TRBD2 (6 bases). Between the trimmed V and J ends, which lost 2 bases and 1 base, there was a span of 14 bases. The V gene's germline CDR1 is MNHEY and CDR2 SVGAGI. The CDR3 contains 16 residues.

This rearrangement joins TRBV6-5 to TRBJ2-7; D might be TRBD2 (5 bases). With 5 bases removed from V and 7 bases from J, the gap between germline ends came to 18 bases. Germline values: CDR1 MNHEY, CDR2 SVGAGI. The length of the CDR3 is 14 residues. This CDR3 reads CASSSPGVLGEQYF. The DNA for the CDR3 is TGTGCCAGCAGTAGCCCCGGGGTCCTCGGGGAGCAGTACTTC.

The chain carries TRBV6-5 and TRBJ1-1; D unresolved. The germline V gene has CDR1 MNHEY and CDR2 SVGAGI. Trimming cost V 4 bases and J 7 bases, with 10 bases left between them. The CDR3 runs to 12 residues. CDR3 nucleotide sequence: TGTGCCAGCAGTTCGGTCCAGAGTGAAGCTTTCTTT. Translating it yields CASSSVQSEAFF.

By share, this clone ranks as medium-sized. The rearrangement links TRBV28 to TRBJ1-4, with no clear D. V lost 5 bases, J lost 0 bases, and 10 bases lay in between. The CDR3 is made up of 15 amino acids. The V gene's germline CDR1 is MDHEN and CDR2 SYDVKM. The DNA of the CDR3 is TGTGCCAGCAGTCCTAACGGAGCAACTAATGAAAAACTGTTTTTT. Its translation is CASSPNGATNEKLFF.

This clone was found once. The J gene is TRBJ1-4, the V gene TRBV5-4, with D possibly TRBD1 on 6 matching bases. Trimming took 0 bases from V and 5 from J, leaving 8 bases between them. CDR3 length: 14 residues. Germline CDR1 and CDR2: SGHNT and YYREEE (reference sequence). Here the CDR3 DNA reads TGTGCCAGCAGCTTGGACAGGGCGAATGAAAAACTGTTTTTT. Residues: CASSLDRANEKLFF.

The genes are TRBV7-2 and TRBJ2-2; D not certain. Trimming cost V 0 bases and J 7 bases, with 6 bases left between them. In germline, CDR1 is SGHTA, CDR2 FQGNSA. The CDR3 consists of 13 residues. CDR3 DNA sequence: TGTGCCAGCAGCTTAGCCTGGGGCGGGGAGCTGTTTTTT. Protein: CASSLAWGGELFF.

This rearrangement joins TRBV2 to TRBJ2-5; the match to TRBD1 covers 7 bases. The CDR3 is made up of 22 amino acids. The germline CDR1 and CDR2 sequences are SNHLY and FYNNEI. V was clipped by 4 bases and J by 2 bases; unmatched bases: 28. Written as DNA, the CDR3 is TGTGCCAGCAGTGGCTTTGATATCTTTTCAGGGGGAACCCTATTATTACAAGAGACCCAGTACTTC. Amino acids: CASSGFDIFSGGTLLLQETQYF.

The chain joins TRBV5-4 to TRBJ2-5; D unclear. From germline, CDR1 is SGHNT and CDR2 YYREEE (reference sequence). The CDR3 has 12 residues. V shed 4 bases and J shed 5 bases, with 9 bases lying between them. The DNA for the CDR3 is TGTGCCAGCAGCCCTATGGCTGAGACCCAGTACTTC. It is translated as CASSPMAETQYF.

The V call is TRBV12-3 or TRBV12-4, the J call TRBJ1-2; 8 bases match TRBD1. This CDR3 is built from 13 residues. V dropped 5 bases and J dropped 2; count of bases not matched to a gene: 1. CDR3 DNA: TGTGCCAGCAGTGGGACAGGAAACTATGGCTACACCTTC. It encodes CASSGTGNYGYTF.

This sequence joins TRBV2 and TRBJ1-5; D not certain. Germline assignment: CDR1 SNHLY and CDR2 FYNNEI. The CDR3 covers 14 residues. Trimming removed 8 bases from V and 3 bases from J, with 14 bases in between. The CDR3 here is CASGRSRDNQPQHF. In nucleotides, the CDR3 is TGTGCCAGCGGGCGGTCGCGCGACAATCAGCCCCAGCATTTT.

The chain couples TRBV7-8 to TRBJ1-2, with D unclear. V lost 8 bases, J lost 8 bases, and 12 bases lay in between. CDR3 size: 11 residues. CDR1 is SGHVS, CDR2 FQNEAQ, per germline. CDR3 loop: CASLGFLGYTF. DNA for the CDR3: TGTGCCAGCTTAGGGTTTTTAGGCTACACCTTC.